Listed here are 23 T cell receptor beta chains from one sample, sequenced in a study of T-cell memory formation after mild COVID-19. MiXCR, applied by TCRdb to the 5' RACE reads, yields one record per CDR3 protein. The sample holds about 470,000 distinct CDR3 sequences, roughly 23% seen once. The material sequenced was PBMCs or a T cell subset sorted from them (not recorded which). Source of these receptors: an adult woman who had mild COVID-19 (a few samples of this study predate the infection). Cell type and time point are not known.

This clonotype turned up a few times. Germline and junction disagree at one end, which may indicate a read error. The chain recombines TRBV15 with TRBJ2-1, with unresolved D. Per germline, CDR1 LNHNV and CDR2 YYDKDF (reference sequence). The CDR3 consists of 12 residues. This chain's CDR3 is CATSRERMGLVF. The CDR3 DNA sequence: TGTGCCACCAGCAGAGAGAGGATGGGGTTGGTCTTC.

V is TRBV5-1 and J is TRBJ2-5; a weak D match, TRBD2 (5 bases). Per the germline V gene, CDR1 is SGHRS and CDR2 is YFSETQ. V was clipped by 1 base and J by 1 base, with 14 bases between them. The CDR3 is 16 residues long. CDR3 sequence (DNA): TGCGCCAGCAGCTTGTCGGGTGGCAGCGGCCAAGAGACCCAGTACTTC. Protein product: CASSLSGGSGQETQYF. Drawing the rest from reference TRBV5-1 and TRBJ2-5, the complete variable domain is KAGVTQTPRYLIKTRGQQVTLSCSPISGHRSVSWYQQTPGQGLQFLFEYFSETQRNKGNFPGRFSGRQFSNSRSEMNVSTLELGDSALYLCASSLSGGSGQETQYFGPGTRLLVL.

This clonotype was counted ten times or more. This sequence joins TRBV7-9 and TRBJ2-1; D is perhaps TRBD2 (5 bases). Trimming removed 1 base from V and 7 bases from J, with 14 bases in between. CDR3 size: 15 residues. Germline assignment: CDR1 SEHNR and CDR2 FQNEAQ (reference sequence). Here the CDR3 reads CASSLGGNGKNEQFF. In DNA form, the CDR3 reads TGTGCCAGCAGCTTAGGAGGGAACGGAAAAAATGAGCAGTTCTTC.

This clonotype was counted only a few times. The CDR3, as DNA: TGTGCCAGCAGGGACTCGGTAGGGGACGGCTACACCTTC. Its protein product is CASRDSVGDGYTF. This rearrangement joins TRBV27 to TRBJ1-2; TRBD1 might be the D (5 bases). Germline V CDR1 and CDR2: MNHEY, SMNVEV (reference sequence). V lost 6 bases and J 8 bases, leaving 16 bases between the germline ends. CDR3 length equals 13 residues.

The V call is TRBV7-9, the J call TRBJ2-2; D unresolved. CDR3 size: 15 residues. Germline V gene lookup returns CDR1 SEHNR and CDR2 FQNEAQ (reference sequence). The V end was cut by 1 base, the J end by 3 bases, with 9 bases between. The CDR3 region is CASSLVRSYTGELFF. The CDR3 DNA is TGTGCCAGCAGCTTAGTTAGGAGCTACACCGGGGAGCTGTTTTTT.

The chain couples TRBV14 to TRBJ2-1; no reliable D call. The CDR3 is made up of 14 amino acids. V was cut by 4 bases and J by 3 bases, with 10 bases left in between. Germline V lookup: CDR1 SGHDN, CDR2 FVKESK. For the CDR3, the DNA is TGTGCCAGCAGCCCCTGGAGCGACTACAATGAGCAGTTCTTC. Translated, it gives CASSPWSDYNEQFF.

This clonotype was observed a handful of times. This sequence joins TRBV25-1 and TRBJ2-7; D might be TRBD1 or TRBD2, each matching 5 bases. Trimming left V 10 bases short and J 6 bases short, with 25 bases between. Germline V gene sequence: CDR1 MGHDK, CDR2 SYGVNS. The CDR3 is 15 residues long. This chain's CDR3 is CATKGVGAANSEQYF. For the CDR3, the DNA is TGTGCCACCAAAGGGGTCGGGGCCGCCAATAGCGAGCAGTACTTC.

This rearrangement joins TRBV7-9 to TRBJ2-7; D ambiguous. The CDR3 runs 15 residues. Trimming stripped 1 base from V and 5 bases from J, with 15 bases between. Looked up from germline, CDR1 is SEHNR and CDR2 is FQNEAQ (reference sequence). CDR3 DNA sequence: TGTGCCAGCAGCTTAGGTATCGGTTTTAAGGACGAGCAGTACTTC. It specifies CASSLGIGFKDEQYF.

The V call is TRBV19, the J call TRBJ1-1, with unresolved D. The CDR3 length is 14 residues. The germline V and J ends were trimmed by 3 bases and 1 base, with 9 bases remaining between them. Germline CDR1 is LNHDA and CDR2 is SQIVND (reference sequence). The CDR3 protein is CASSMGTQNTEAFF. In DNA form, the CDR3 reads TGTGCCAGTAGTATGGGTACCCAGAACACTGAAGCTTTCTTT.

This clonotype was seen a handful of times. The V call is TRBV5-1, the J call TRBJ2-2, with no clear D. Germline CDR1 SGHRS, CDR2 YFSETQ. This CDR3 comprises 15 residues. The ends were cut back, 1 base at V and 5 bases at J, with 12 bases in the middle. The CDR3 DNA reads TGCGCCAGCAGCTTGAGTTCGGCAGCAACCGGGGAGCTGTTTTTT. Encoded protein: CASSLSSAATGELFF.

A few counts support this clonotype. The chain is built from TRBV5-6 and TRBJ1-2; possible D gene TRBD1, 5 bases. This CDR3 spans 15 amino acids. The V and J ends lost 7 bases and 4 bases respectively, with 20 bases between them. CDR1 is SGHDT and CDR2 is YYEEEE in the germline V gene. DNA of the CDR3: TGTGCCAGCCGGGACGGGACCTTTATGGCCTATGGCTACACCTTC. It yields the protein CASRDGTFMAYGYTF.

V and J are TRBV5-1 and TRBJ2-3; 11 nucleotides line up with TRBD2. V gave up 7 bases and J gave up 8 bases; unmatched junction bases: 12. The CDR3 contains 15 residues. Germline CDR1 is SGHRS and CDR2 is YFSETQ. CDR3: CASDPLAGGLTTQYF. The CDR3 DNA is TGCGCCAGCGACCCTCTAGCGGGAGGTCTAACTACGCAGTATTTT.

The count of this clonotype is one. The rearrangement links TRBV20-1 to TRBJ2-2, with 10 bases identical to TRBD1. The V segment lost 6 bases and the J segment 3 bases; nucleotides outside the gene matches: 4. The CDR3 length is 14 residues. The germline gives CDR1 DFQATT, CDR2 SNEGSKA (reference sequence). The CDR3 reads CSAGQGEYTGELFF. In nucleotides, the CDR3 is TGCAGTGCCGGACAGGGGGAGTACACCGGGGAGCTGTTTTTT.

This clonotype appeared a few times. The rearrangement joins TRBV9 to TRBJ2-1; the match to TRBD2 covers 9 bases. This CDR3 is 18 amino acids long. V lost 0 bases, J lost 5 bases, and 12 bases stayed unmatched. Germline V CDR1 and CDR2: SGDLS, YYNGEE. CDR3 sequence: CASSVGGLAVSIHNEQFF. DNA of the CDR3: TGTGCCAGCAGCGTAGGGGGACTAGCAGTTTCGATTCACAATGAGCAGTTCTTC.

This clonotype has more than one count but fewer than ten. The rearrangement uses TRBV5-1 and TRBJ2-2; 7 bases are shared with TRBD1. The CDR3 runs 15 residues. Looked up from germline, CDR1 is SGHRS and CDR2 is YFSETQ. Trimming took 2 bases from V and 5 from J; bases not matched to a gene: 6. CDR3 sequence reads: CASSFRDRHTGELFF. DNA of the CDR3: TGCGCCAGCAGCTTCCGGGACAGACATACCGGGGAGCTGTTTTTT. Full variable domain (remainder filled in from reference TRBV5-1 and TRBJ2-2): KAGVTQTPRYLIKTRGQQVTLSCSPISGHRSVSWYQQTPGQGLQFLFEYFSETQRNKGNFPGRFSGRQFSNSRSEMNVSTLELGDSALYLCASSFRDRHTGELFFGEGSRLTVL.

Only a few counts were recorded for this clonotype. This sequence joins TRBV7-9 and TRBJ2-5, with unresolved D. Trimming took 4 bases from V and 5 from J, leaving 14 bases between them. Germline V CDR1 and CDR2: SEHNR, FQNEAQ (reference sequence). The CDR3 loop spans 14 amino acids. CDR3 sequence: CASSSIGFGETQYF. CDR3 nucleotides: TGTGCCAGCAGCTCGATAGGTTTTGGGGAGACCCAGTACTTC.

A few counts support this clonotype. V usage is TRBV12-3 or TRBV12-4 and J usage is TRBJ2-7; 8 bases are shared with TRBD2. This CDR3 contains 15 residues. V lost 8 bases to trimming and J lost 5 bases; unmatched junction nucleotides: 14. The CDR3 region is CASAPSGHPPHEQYF. CDR3 DNA sequence: TGTGCCAGCGCCCCTAGCGGGCATCCTCCCCACGAGCAGTACTTC.

This rearrangement joins TRBV24-1 to TRBJ2-7; 7 bases align to TRBD1. The CDR3 consists of 17 residues. Germline CDR1 reads KGHDR; CDR2 reads SFDVKD. V lost 5 bases and J lost 4; bases outside the gene matches: 16. CDR3 coding DNA: TGTGCCACCAGTGCTTCTCCCCCTAGGGGGACAGCTTACGAGCAGTACTTC. Amino acids: CATSASPPRGTAYEQYF.

V gene TRBV3-1 combines with J gene TRBJ2-2, with a weak D call TRBD1 (6 bases). The CDR3 is 17 amino acids. Trimming took 0 bases from V and 4 from J, leaving 15 bases between them. Germline V gene lookup returns CDR1 LGHDT and CDR2 YNNKEL (reference sequence). The CDR3: CASSQEGHLETTGELFF. The CDR3 nucleotides read TGTGCCAGCAGCCAAGAGGGACACTTAGAAACCACCGGGGAGCTGTTTTTT.

This clonotype came up a few times. The CDR3 sequence is CSARDAGLAGGIMDEQFF. The CDR3, as DNA: TGCAGTGCTAGAGACGCGGGACTAGCGGGAGGGATTATGGATGAGCAGTTCTTC. This rearrangement joins TRBV20-1 to TRBJ2-1, with TRBD2 matching 16 bases. V was pared by 0 bases and J by 8 bases, with 10 bases of the junction left unmatched. Germline V gene lookup returns CDR1 DFQATT and CDR2 SNEGSKA (reference sequence). The CDR3 is made up of 18 amino acids.

In its sample, this clonotype was seen once. The V and J genes are TRBV5-1 and TRBJ2-3; no clear D. The V gene lost 2 bases and the J gene lost 6 bases, with 13 bases spanning the gap. The CDR3 has 14 amino acids. Germline CDR1 SGHRS, CDR2 YFSETQ. The CDR3 nucleotides read TGCGCCAGCAGCTTAGTTGGGCCACCCGATACGCAGTATTTT. This codes for CASSLVGPPDTQYF.

J is TRBJ2-3 and V is TRBV5-1; 8 bases align to TRBD2. The CDR3 contains 18 residues. With V trimmed by 4 bases and J by 0 bases, 13 bases remained unmatched. The germline CDR1 and CDR2 sequences are SGHRS and YFSETQ. The CDR3 DNA reads TGCGCCAGCAGCCCCCGGGTTAGCGGGACACTAAGCACAGATACGCAGTATTTT. Its protein product is CASSPRVSGTLSTDTQYF.

The chain couples TRBV20-1 to TRBJ2-3, with D tentatively TRBD1 (5 bases). There are 11 residues in the CDR3. Germline V lookup: CDR1 DFQATT, CDR2 SNEGSKA (reference sequence). The CDR3 region is CSEGVPDTQYF. For the CDR3, the DNA is TGCAGCGAAGGGGTCCCAGATACGCAGTATTTT.